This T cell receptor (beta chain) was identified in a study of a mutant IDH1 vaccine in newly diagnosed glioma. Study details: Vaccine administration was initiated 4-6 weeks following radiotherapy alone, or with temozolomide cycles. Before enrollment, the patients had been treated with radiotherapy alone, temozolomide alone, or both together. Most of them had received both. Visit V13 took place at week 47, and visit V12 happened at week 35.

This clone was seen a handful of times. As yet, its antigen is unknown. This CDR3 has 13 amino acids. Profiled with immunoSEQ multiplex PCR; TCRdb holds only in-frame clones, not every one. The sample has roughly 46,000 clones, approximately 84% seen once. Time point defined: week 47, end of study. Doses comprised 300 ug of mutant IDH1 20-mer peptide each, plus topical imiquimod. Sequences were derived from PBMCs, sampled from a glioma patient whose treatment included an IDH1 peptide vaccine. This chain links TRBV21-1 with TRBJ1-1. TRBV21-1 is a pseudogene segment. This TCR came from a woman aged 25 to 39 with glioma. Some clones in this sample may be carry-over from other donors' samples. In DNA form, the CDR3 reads TGTGCCAGCAGCAAGTCAGAGGACACTGAAGCTTTCTTT. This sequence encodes CASSKSEDTEAFF.